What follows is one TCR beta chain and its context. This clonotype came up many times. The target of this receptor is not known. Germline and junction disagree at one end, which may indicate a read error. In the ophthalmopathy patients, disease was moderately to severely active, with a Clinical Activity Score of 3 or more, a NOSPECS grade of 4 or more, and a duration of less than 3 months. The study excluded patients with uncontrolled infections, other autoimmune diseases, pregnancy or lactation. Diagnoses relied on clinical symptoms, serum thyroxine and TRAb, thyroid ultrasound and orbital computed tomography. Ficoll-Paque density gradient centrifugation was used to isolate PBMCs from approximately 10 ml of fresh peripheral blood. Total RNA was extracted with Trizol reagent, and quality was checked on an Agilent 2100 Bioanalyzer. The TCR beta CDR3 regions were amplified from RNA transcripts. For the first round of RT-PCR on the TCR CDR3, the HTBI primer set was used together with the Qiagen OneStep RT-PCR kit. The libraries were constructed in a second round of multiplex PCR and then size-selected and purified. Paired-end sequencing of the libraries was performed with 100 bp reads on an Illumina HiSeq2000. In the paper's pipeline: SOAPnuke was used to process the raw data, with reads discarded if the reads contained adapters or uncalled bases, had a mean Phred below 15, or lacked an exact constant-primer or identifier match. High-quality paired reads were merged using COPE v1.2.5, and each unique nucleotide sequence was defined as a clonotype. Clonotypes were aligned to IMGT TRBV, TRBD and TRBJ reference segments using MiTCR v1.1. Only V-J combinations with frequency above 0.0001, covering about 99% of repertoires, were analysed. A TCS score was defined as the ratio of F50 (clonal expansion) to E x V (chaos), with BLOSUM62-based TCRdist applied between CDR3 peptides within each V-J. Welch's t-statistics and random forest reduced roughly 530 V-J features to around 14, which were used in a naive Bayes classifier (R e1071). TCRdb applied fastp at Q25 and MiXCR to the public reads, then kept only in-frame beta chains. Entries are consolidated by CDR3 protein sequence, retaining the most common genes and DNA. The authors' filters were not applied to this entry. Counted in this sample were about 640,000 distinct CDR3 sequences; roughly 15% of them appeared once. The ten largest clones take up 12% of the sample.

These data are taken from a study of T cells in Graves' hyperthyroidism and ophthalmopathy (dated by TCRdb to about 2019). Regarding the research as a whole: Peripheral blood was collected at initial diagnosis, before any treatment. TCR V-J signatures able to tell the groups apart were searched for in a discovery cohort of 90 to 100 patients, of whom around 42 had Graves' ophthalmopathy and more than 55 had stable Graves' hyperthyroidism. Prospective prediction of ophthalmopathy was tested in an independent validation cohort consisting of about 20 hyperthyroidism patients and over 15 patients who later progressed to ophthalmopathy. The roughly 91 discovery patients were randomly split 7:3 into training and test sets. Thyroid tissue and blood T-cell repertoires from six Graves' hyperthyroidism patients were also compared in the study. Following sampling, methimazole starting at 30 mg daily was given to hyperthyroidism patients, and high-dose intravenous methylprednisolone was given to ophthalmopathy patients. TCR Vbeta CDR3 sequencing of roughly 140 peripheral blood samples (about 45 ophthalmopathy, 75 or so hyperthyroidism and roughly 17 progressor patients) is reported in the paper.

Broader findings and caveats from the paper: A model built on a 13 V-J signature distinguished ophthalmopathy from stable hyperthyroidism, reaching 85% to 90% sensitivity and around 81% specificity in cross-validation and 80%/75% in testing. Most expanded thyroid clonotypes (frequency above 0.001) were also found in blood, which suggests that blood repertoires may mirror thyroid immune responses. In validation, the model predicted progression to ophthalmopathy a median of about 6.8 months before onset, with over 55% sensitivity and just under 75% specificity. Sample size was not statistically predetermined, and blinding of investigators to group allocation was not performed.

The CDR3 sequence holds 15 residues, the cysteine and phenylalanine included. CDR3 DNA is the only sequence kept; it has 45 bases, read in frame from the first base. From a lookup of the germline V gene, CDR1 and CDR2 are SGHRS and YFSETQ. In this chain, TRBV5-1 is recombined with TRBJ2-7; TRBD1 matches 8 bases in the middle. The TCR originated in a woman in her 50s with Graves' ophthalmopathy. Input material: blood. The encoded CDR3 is CASSSGQGRSYEQYF. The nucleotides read TGTGCCAGCAGCTCCGGACAGGGACGCTCCTACGAGCAGTACTTC.